The 28 T cell receptor beta chains reported below all come from one sample, sequenced in a study of cytomegalovirus exposure and HLA in healthy donors. Primers: 60 Vbeta forward and 13 Jbeta reverse. Method: immunoSEQ multiplex PCR; TCRdb's copy keeps in-frame clones and lacks some. The sample contains tens of thousands of clones, approximately 70% of which appear only once. The sample taken for sequencing was PBMCs. The source of these receptors is a woman aged 45 to 65 in good health and CMV-seropositive.

The chain combines TRBV11-2 with TRBJ2-7; TRBD1 agrees at 7 bases. Germline CDR1 and CDR2: SGHAT and FQNNGV. This CDR3 spans 16 amino acids. Trimming cost V 4 bases and J 3 bases; bases outside gene matches: 12. The CDR3 is CASSSRDRVRGYEQYF. The CDR3 DNA is TGTGCCAGCAGCTCCCGAGACAGGGTTCGTGGCTACGAGCAGTACTTC.

The rearrangement joins TRBV18 to TRBJ2-6; 7 nucleotides match TRBD1. The junction had 5 bases not matched to a gene; V was cut back by 2 bases and J by 4 bases. CDR1 and CDR2 from the germline V gene are KGHSH and LQKENI. The CDR3 length is 16 residues. CDR3 nucleotide sequence: TGTGCCAGCTCACCAACACAGGGGTTCGGGGCCAACGTCCTGACTTTC. Protein product: CASSPTQGFGANVLTF. The whole variable domain, remainder taken from reference TRBV18 and TRBJ2-6, is NAGVMQNPRHLVRRRGQEARLRCSPMKGHSHVYWYRQLPEEGLKFMVYLQKENIIDESGMPKERFSAEFPKEGPSILRIQQVVRGDSAAYFCASSPTQGFGANVLTFGAGSRLTVL.

This sequence joins TRBV6-4 and TRBJ2-1, with 7 bases identical to TRBD1. Germline CDR1 is MRHNA and CDR2 is SNTAGT. The CDR3 covers 15 residues. The J segment lost 4 bases and the V segment lost 3 bases, leaving 6 bases of the junction unmatched. CDR3 region: CASSEDGDRYNEQFF. The CDR3 nucleotides read TGTGCCAGCAGTGAAGATGGGGACAGATACAATGAGCAGTTCTTC.

This chain links TRBV7-2 with TRBJ2-7; tentative D call: TRBD2 (5 bases). In germline, CDR1 is SGHTA, CDR2 FQGNSA. The V gene lost 4 bases and the J gene lost 4 bases, with 14 bases spanning the gap. The CDR3 is 14 residues long. CDR3 nucleotides: TGTGCCAGCAGCTCCCCCCCGGGCGGGTACGAGCAGTACTTC. It encodes CASSSPPGGYEQYF.

The rearrangement links TRBV11-3 to TRBJ2-2; the D gene is possibly TRBD1 (5 bases). The CDR3 has 14 residues. V lost 4 bases, J lost 3 bases, and 9 bases lay in between. Germline V lookup: CDR1 SGHNT, CDR2 YENEEA. The CDR3 region is CASSSSQDTGELFF. CDR3 in DNA: TGTGCCAGCAGCTCCTCACAGGACACCGGGGAGCTGTTTTTT.

Relative to its sample, this clone is medium-sized. The gene calls are TRBV5-8 and TRBJ2-1; tentatively, D is TRBD1 (5 bases). The V gene's germline CDR1 is SGHTS and CDR2 YDEGEE. This CDR3 has 13 residues. V was trimmed by 2 bases and J by 8 bases, leaving 11 bases between them. Here the CDR3 DNA reads TGTGCCAGCAGCTTTCAGGGTCTGGATGAGCAGTTCTTC. Its protein product is CASSFQGLDEQFF.

The V and J genes are TRBV5-6 and TRBJ1-2, with 8 bases fitting TRBD1. The CDR3 contains 16 residues. Germline CDR1 SGHDT, CDR2 YYEEEE. After removal of 0 bases from V and 3 bases from J, the junction contained 7 bases not matched to a gene. The CDR3 protein is CASSLVGDRTYYGYTF. CDR3 DNA: TGTGCCAGCAGCTTGGTAGGGGACAGGACATACTATGGCTACACCTTC.

By share, this clone ranks as medium-sized. The genes are TRBV6-5 and TRBJ2-1; 8 bases are shared with TRBD1. Trimming took 5 bases from V and 3 from J; bases not matched to a gene: 6. This CDR3 comprises 15 residues. Germline V gene data show CDR1 as MNHEY and CDR2 as SVGAGI. The CDR3 is CASSKTGAGYNEQFF. DNA for the CDR3: TGTGCCAGCAGTAAGACAGGGGCTGGCTACAATGAGCAGTTCTTC.

The genes are TRBV30 and TRBJ1-5; D gene ambiguous. Trimming pared 1 base from V and 0 bases from J, leaving 7 bases between. Germline CDR1 GTSNPN, CDR2 SVGIG (reference sequence). This CDR3 contains 14 residues. Written as DNA, the CDR3 is TGTGCCTGGAGTGCCTTAGATAGCAATCAGCCCCAGCATTTT. This sequence encodes CAWSALDSNQPQHF.

The genes are TRBV5-1 and TRBJ2-7; no clear D. V lost 1 base and J lost 0, with 8 bases in between. The CDR3 contains 14 residues. Germline V gene lookup returns CDR1 SGHRS and CDR2 YFSETQ. The DNA for the CDR3 is TGCGCCAGCAGCTTGAACACCTTCTCCTACGAGCAGTACTTC. Translating gives CASSLNTFSYEQYF.

The rearrangement links TRBV5-1 to TRBJ2-1; D is unresolved. CDR1 is SGHRS, CDR2 YFSETQ, per germline. There are 15 residues in the CDR3. V was shortened by 4 bases and J by 5 bases, with 16 bases between the two germline ends. The CDR3 sequence: CASSPTAGLNNEQFF. DNA for the CDR3: TGCGCCAGCAGCCCTACCGCAGGATTGAACAATGAGCAGTTCTTC.

In this sample, this clone turned up a few times. This chain joins TRBV10-2 and TRBJ1-1; maybe TRBD1 (5 bases). The CDR3 length is 13 residues. Trimming stripped 7 bases from V and 1 base from J, with 10 bases between. From germline, CDR1 is WSHSY and CDR2 SAAADI. CDR3 amino acids: CASTMTANTEAFF. As DNA, the CDR3 is TGCGCCAGCACCATGACAGCGAACACTGAAGCTTTCTTT.

The CDR3 loop is CASSGPRGGSDTDTQYF. DNA of the CDR3: TGTGCCAGCAGCGGACCCCGCGGCGGGTCCGACACAGATACGCAGTATTTT. The chain recombines TRBV5-4 with TRBJ2-3, with D perhaps matching TRBD2 (5 bases). V lost 4 bases to trimming and J lost 2 bases, with 20 bases between them. The CDR3 runs to 17 residues. In germline, CDR1 is SGHNT, CDR2 YYREEE (reference sequence).

The chain joins TRBV11-2 to TRBJ1-1; no clear D. The germline V gene encodes CDR1 SGHAT and CDR2 FQNNGV. This CDR3 comprises 13 residues. Trimming removed 5 bases from V and 5 bases from J, with 12 bases in between. The CDR3: CASSLSGGTEAFF. For the CDR3, the DNA is TGTGCCAGCAGCCTGAGCGGAGGGACTGAAGCTTTCTTT. Full variable domain (outside the CDR3, taken from reference TRBV11-2 and TRBJ1-1): EAGVAQSPRYKIIEKRQSVAFWCNPISGHATLYWYQQILGQGPKLLIQFQNNGVVDDSQLPKDRFSAERLKGVDSTLKIQPAKLEDSAVYLCASSLSGGTEAFFGQGTRLTVV.

The genes are TRBV16 and TRBJ2-5, with D possibly matching TRBD1 (5 bases). Germline V gene data show CDR1 as KGHSY and CDR2 as FQNENV. The CDR3 runs 15 residues. V lost 0 bases, J lost 5 bases, and 13 bases lay in between. DNA for the CDR3: TGTGCCAGCAGCCAATCGACAGCCCCCGGGGAGACCCAGTACTTC. Translating it yields CASSQSTAPGETQYF.

V gene TRBV9 combines with J gene TRBJ1-1; weak D call: TRBD1 (5 bases). Germline CDR1 SGDLS, CDR2 YYNGEE. CDR3 length: 13 amino acids. CDR3 DNA: TGTGCTGGCAGCGTAGCGGGGGGGACTGAAGCTTTCTTT. Protein sequence: CAGSVAGGTEAFF.

The chain joins TRBV28 to TRBJ1-6; the match to TRBD1 covers 10 bases. The junction had 5 bases not matched to a gene; V was cut back by 4 bases and J by 8 bases. CDR1 is MDHEN, CDR2 SYDVKM, per germline. This CDR3 spans 15 amino acids. The DNA of the CDR3 is TGTGCCAGCAGTTCTCCGGGACAGGGGTATTCACCCCTCCACTTT. Translating it yields CASSSPGQGYSPLHF.

The chain uses TRBV5-6 and TRBJ2-7; TRBD2 matches at 7 bases. The CDR3 covers 14 residues. The V segment lost 4 bases and the J segment 2 bases; nucleotides outside the gene matches: 6. Germline V CDR1 and CDR2: SGHDT, YYEEEE. The CDR3: CASSAGALTYEQYF. CDR3 in DNA: TGTGCCAGCAGCGCGGGAGCACTTACCTACGAGCAGTACTTC.

CDR3 coding DNA: TGTGCCAGCAACCCGGACAGGGAGCGATACGAGCAGTACTTC. Its translation: CASNPDRERYEQYF. The chain recombines TRBV6-5 with TRBJ2-7, with 8 bases matching TRBD1. V shed 7 bases, J shed 4 bases, and the junction held 9 bases outside the gene matches. This CDR3 comprises 14 residues. Germline V CDR1 and CDR2: MNHEY, SVGAGI.

This clone was seen just once. The V gene is TRBV7-8, the J gene TRBJ2-2; 11 bases align to TRBD2. V dropped 2 bases and J dropped 5; count of bases not matched to a gene: 4. Germline values: CDR1 SGHVS, CDR2 FQNEAQ. CDR3 size: 16 residues. CDR3 sequence (DNA): TGTGCCAGCAGCTTAAGGCCTAGCGGGGGGACCGGGGAGCTGTTTTTT. This encodes CASSLRPSGGTGELFF.

V is TRBV7-2 and J is TRBJ2-1; possibly TRBD2 for D (7 bases). V lost 2 bases, J lost 8 bases, and 16 bases lay in between. The germline CDR1 and CDR2 sequences are SGHTA and FQGNSA. The CDR3 is 15 amino acids. CDR3 sequence (DNA): TGTGCCAGCAGCTTATTGCGGGGGCGATTCGATGAGCAGTTCTTC. Translation gives CASSLLRGRFDEQFF.

V and J are TRBV6-5 and TRBJ1-5; tentatively, D is TRBD1 (6 bases). Germline CDR1 MNHEY, CDR2 SVGAGI. This CDR3 region has 15 residues. Trimming removed 5 bases from V and 1 base from J, with 12 bases in between. CDR3 amino acids: CASSKDRRSNQPQHF. The DNA for the CDR3 is TGTGCCAGCAGTAAGGACAGAAGGAGCAATCAGCCCCAGCATTTT.

The chain uses TRBV27 and TRBJ1-1; TRBD1 matches at 8 bases. This CDR3 has 14 residues. With 6 bases clipped from V and 10 bases from J, the junction kept 13 bases outside the gene matches. Germline CDR1 MNHEY, CDR2 SMNVEV (reference sequence). The CDR3 is CASSKGSGGLIAFF. The CDR3 nucleotides are TGTGCCAGCAGCAAAGGCTCAGGGGGCCTTATAGCTTTCTTT.

This clone was seen a handful of times. The gene calls are TRBV6-5 and TRBJ2-3; 7 bases line up with TRBD2. Germline CDR1 reads MNHEY; CDR2 reads SVGAGI. This CDR3 spans 14 amino acids. The V and J ends lost 5 bases and 0 bases, in that order; junction bases with no gene match: 2. CDR3 sequence reads: CASSRTSSTDTQYF. CDR3 bases: TGTGCCAGCAGTAGGACTAGTAGCACAGATACGCAGTATTTT.

This sequence joins TRBV12-1 and TRBJ1-5; the table's D call TRBD1 went unverified against the DNA. TRBV12-1 is labeled a pseudogene. The CDR3 extends over 16 amino acids. The CDR3: CASSPWTDLSNQPQHF. The CDR3 DNA reads as TGTGCCAGCAGCCCGTGGACAGATCTGAGCAATCAGCCCCAGCATTTT.

J is TRBJ2-1 and V is TRBV6-4; 9 bases agree with TRBD2. This CDR3 comprises 15 residues. Trimming cost V 5 bases and J 7 bases; bases outside gene matches: 9. Germline V gives CDR1 MRHNA, CDR2 SNTAGT. The CDR3 loop is CASSRVAGAGNEQFF. CDR3 nucleotides: TGTGCCAGCAGTCGAGTAGCGGGAGCAGGGAATGAGCAGTTCTTC.

This clone was observed a few times. The chain uses TRBV10-3 and TRBJ2-5; D gene ambiguous. Germline V gives CDR1 ENHRY, CDR2 SYGVKD. Deletions cut 0 bases from V and 4 bases from J, with 6 bases between. The CDR3 is made up of 13 amino acids. The CDR3 DNA reads as TGTGCCATCAGTGAGTCGAGATTAGAGACCCAGTACTTC. Its protein product is CAISESRLETQYF.

J is TRBJ2-5 and V is TRBV7-6; no firm D call. There are 12 residues in the CDR3. The V gene lost 5 bases and the J gene lost 1 base, with 5 bases spanning the gap. Germline values: CDR1 SGHVS, CDR2 FNYEAQ. CDR3 DNA: TGTGCCAGCAGCGGGCGCCAAGAGACCCAGTACTTC. Protein sequence: CASSGRQETQYF. Variable domain in full (rest from reference TRBV7-6 and TRBJ2-5): GAGVSQSPRYKVTKRGQDVALRCDPISGHVSLYWYRQALGQGPEFLTYFNYEAQQDKSGLPNDRFSAERPEGSISTLTIQRTEQRDSAMYRCASSGRQETQYFGPGTRLLVL.